The TCR beta chain under discussion was sequenced for a study of post-analysis software for immune sequencing data. About the research overall: The courses of disease that were included comprised relapsing-remitting, secondary progressive and progressive-relapsing multiple sclerosis.

In the case of this clonotype: The antigen is unknown.

Whole-study findings and limits: F measure showed strong co-clustering of same-batch samples. There was significantly lower normalized Chao1 diversity in multiple sclerosis patients than in controls. Among about 5 TRBV segments more frequent in patients than controls were TRBV5-6, TRBV5-1 and TRBV20-1.

The germline CDR1 and CDR2 sequences are SGHTA and FQGNSA. The CDR3 covers 14 residues. Unmatched junction bases numbered 4, after V lost 8 bases and J lost 7 bases. Every TCR beta cDNA library bore unique molecular identifiers. The authors obtained roughly 500,000 cDNA molecules from roughly 1 to 10 million T cells. MiXCR was run by TCRdb on the PCR reads, yielding one entry per CDR3 protein. Of 800,000 to 950,000 distinct CDR3 sequences in the sample, roughly half were seen once. This TCR came from a girl between 5 and 17 years old with multiple sclerosis. Input material: blood. The chain uses TRBV7-2 and TRBJ2-1, with 14 bases aligning to TRBD2. CDR3 coding DNA: TGTGCCAGCGGCGGGACTAGCGGGAGAAATGAGCAGTTCTTC. It yields the protein CASGGTSGRNEQFF.